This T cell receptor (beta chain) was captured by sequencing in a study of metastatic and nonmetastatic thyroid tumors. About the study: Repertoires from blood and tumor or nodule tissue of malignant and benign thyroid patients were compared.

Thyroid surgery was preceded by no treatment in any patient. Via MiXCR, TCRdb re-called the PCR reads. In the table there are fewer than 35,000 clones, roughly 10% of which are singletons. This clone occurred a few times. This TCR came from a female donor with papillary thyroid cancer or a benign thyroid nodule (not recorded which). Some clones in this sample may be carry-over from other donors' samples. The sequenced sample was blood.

The CDR3 bases are TGTGCCAGCAGTTTAGAGCGGAGCACAGATACGCAGTATTTT. Its protein product is CASSLERSTDTQYF. This chain uses TRBV28 with TRBJ2-3, with D possibly TRBD2 on 5 matching bases. Trimming removed 2 bases at V and 0 bases at J, with 6 bases between. The CDR3 spans 14 residues. Germline-derived CDR1 and CDR2 are MDHEN and SYDVKM.